This entry lists 8 T cell receptor beta chains sequenced from one sample in a study of blood T cell repertoires in COVID-19. TCRdb's table, derived via immunoSEQ multiplex PCR, lists solely in-frame clones and lacks some. This sample yields a few hundred thousand clones, of which about 73% are seen a single time; around 3.4% belongs to the top ten. Sequences were obtained from peripheral blood. These receptors were collected from a woman aged 80 or over with acute or convalescent COVID-19.

This chain links TRBV7-2 with TRBJ2-5; no reliable D call. Trimming stripped 4 bases from V and 4 bases from J, with 10 bases between. The CDR3 runs 13 residues. CDR1 and CDR2 (germline): SGHTA, FQGNSA. In nucleotides, the CDR3 is TGTGCCAGCAGCTCCCTTACTGTAGAGACCCAGTACTTC. This sequence encodes CASSSLTVETQYF.

The chain links TRBV7-9 to TRBJ1-2, with TRBD1 matching over 7 bases. The CDR3 runs to 16 residues. The V segment lost 0 bases and the J segment 4 bases; nucleotides outside the gene matches: 8. The V gene's germline CDR1 is SEHNR and CDR2 FQNEAQ (reference sequence). Here the CDR3 DNA reads TGTGCCAGCAGCTTAGCGGGGACCGGGACAGCCTATGGCTACACCTTC. Its translation: CASSLAGTGTAYGYTF.

For the CDR3, the DNA is TGTGCCAGCAGTCCACGGACAGGGAAGGACTATGGCTACACCTTC. Protein: CASSPRTGKDYGYTF. The chain has TRBV25-1 and TRBJ1-2; 8 bases align to TRBD1. The V gene end was trimmed by 5 bases and the J gene end by 3 bases; junction bases not matched to a gene: 8. This CDR3 is built from 15 residues. Per the germline V gene, CDR1 is MGHDK and CDR2 is SYGVNS.

V and J are TRBV6-2 or TRBV6-3 and TRBJ1-1, with unresolved D. This CDR3 is 13 amino acids long. Trimming shortened V by 6 bases and J by 0 bases, and 8 bases separated the two germline ends. The germline V gene encodes CDR1 MNHEY and CDR2 SVGEGT. The CDR3 here is CASSTNLNTEAFF. CDR3 sequence (DNA): TGTGCCAGCAGCACAAACCTGAACACTGAAGCTTTCTTT.

The chain links TRBV18 to TRBJ2-1; 10 nucleotides agree with TRBD2. J was trimmed by 5 bases and V by 1 base; bases with no gene match: 14. The CDR3 has 19 amino acids. Looked up from germline, CDR1 is KGHSH and CDR2 is LQKENI. The DNA for the CDR3 is TGTGCCAGCTCACCACGGTTAGCGGGGGGCCTTACTAACCACAATGAGCAGTTCTTC. Amino acid sequence: CASSPRLAGGLTNHNEQFF.

V and J are TRBV7-3 and TRBJ2-5; TRBD2 matches 8 bases. This CDR3 is built from 15 residues. CDR1 is SGHTA, CDR2 FQGTGA, per germline. Trimming at V came to 4 bases and at J to 2 bases, leaving 6 bases not matched to a gene. CDR3 sequence (DNA): TGTGCCAGCAGCTCACCGAGCGGGGGACAAGAGACCCAGTACTTC. Its protein product is CASSSPSGGQETQYF.

V and J are TRBV5-1 and TRBJ1-1, with 8 bases that match TRBD1. Per germline, CDR1 SGHRS and CDR2 YFSETQ. J lost 0 bases, V lost 5 bases, and 6 bases had no gene match. This CDR3 has 15 residues. The CDR3 region is CASSYTGGMNTEAFF. The CDR3 nucleotides are TGCGCCAGCAGTTATACAGGGGGTATGAACACTGAAGCTTTCTTT.

The V and J genes are TRBV12-3 or TRBV12-4 and TRBJ1-2; 9 bases match TRBD1. V was clipped by 7 bases and J by 7 bases; unmatched bases: 7. The CDR3 is 13 residues long. The DNA for the CDR3 is TGTGCCAGCAAAGGACAGGGGTTAGGTGGCTACACCTTC. This encodes CASKGQGLGGYTF.